Each of the 28 T cell receptor beta chains below was sequenced from the same sample in a study of human T cells and chemical hapten exposure. One entry per CDR3 protein results from TCRdb running MiXCR on the RACE reads. The sample has 280,000 or so distinct CDR3 sequences, roughly 7.4% seen once. The sample's time point: pre-sensitization, week 0. Treatment given: therapeutic diphenylcyclopropenone sensitization with weekly scalp DPC. The sequences come from whole blood, collected in connection with sensitization to the hapten diphenylcyclopropenone (DPC). The receptors come from a young man with alopecia areata. Some clones in this sample may be carry-over from other donors' samples.

The chain has TRBV5-1 and TRBJ2-4; D may be TRBD2 (5 bases). The CDR3 spans 15 residues. From germline, CDR1 is SGHRS and CDR2 YFSETQ. V dropped 3 bases and J dropped 3 bases, with 13 bases sitting between them. Here the CDR3 reads CASSSFSVGKNIQYF. Written as DNA, the CDR3 is TGCGCCAGCAGCTCTTTTAGCGTGGGCAAAAACATTCAGTACTTC.

This clonotype has only a few counts. CDR3 nucleotides: TGCAGCGCCCTAGGGGGCGGTGGAAACATTCAGTACTTC. Translation: CSALGGGGNIQYF. The rearrangement uses TRBV29-1 and TRBJ2-4, with 7 bases lining up with TRBD1. The trim removed 7 bases at V and 6 bases at J, leaving 9 bases unmatched. The CDR3 extends over 13 amino acids. CDR1 SQVTM and CDR2 ANQGSEA come from the germline V gene.

This clonotype was observed many times. The gene calls are TRBV12-3 or TRBV12-4 and TRBJ1-2, with no clear D. Trimming pared 4 bases from V and 4 bases from J, leaving 10 bases between. The CDR3 runs to 13 residues. The CDR3 DNA is TGTGCCAGCAGTTACGGGGTTGCCTATGGCTACACCTTC. Its protein product is CASSYGVAYGYTF.

The chain uses TRBV6-6 and TRBJ2-7; D is perhaps TRBD1 or TRBD2 (5 bases each). Germline loops: CDR1 MNHNY, CDR2 SVGAGI (reference sequence). With 6 bases removed from V and 3 bases from J, the gap between germline ends came to 18 bases. The CDR3 covers 15 residues. The CDR3 reads CASSSQRGRFYEQYF. CDR3 coding DNA: TGTGCCAGCAGCTCTCAGAGGGGAAGGTTCTACGAGCAGTACTTC.

This clonotype was seen at least ten times. The gene calls are TRBV6-5 and TRBJ2-7; the D is unclear. The CDR3 covers 13 residues. Germline values: CDR1 MNHEY, CDR2 SVGAGI. With 5 bases removed from V and 1 base from J, the gap between germline ends came to 9 bases. CDR3 in DNA: TGTGCCAGCAGTGCCTCGAAGTCCTACGAGCAGTACGTC. The encoded protein is CASSASKSYEQYV.

This chain connects TRBV2 to TRBJ2-4; the D is unclear. This CDR3 has 15 amino acids. The V end lost 6 bases, the J end lost 0 bases, and 12 bases lay between the germline ends. Per the germline V gene, CDR1 is SNHLY and CDR2 is FYNNEI. DNA of the CDR3: TGTGCCAGCAGGAGGTCATTACTAGCCAAAAACATTCAGTACTTC. This gives the protein CASRRSLLAKNIQYF.

The sample holds a few counts of this clonotype. This chain connects TRBV7-9 to TRBJ1-6, with D perhaps matching TRBD1 (5 bases). V gave up 5 bases and J gave up 7 bases, with 9 bases separating them. The germline gives CDR1 SEHNR, CDR2 FQNEAQ (reference sequence). The CDR3 is 13 residues long. CDR3 DNA: TGTGCCAGCAGCCTGACAGAGAATTCACCCCTCCACTTT. It specifies CASSLTENSPLHF.

The chain is built from TRBV7-8 and TRBJ1-2, with D perhaps TRBD1 (5 bases). Germline CDR1 and CDR2: SGHVS and FQNEAQ. Trimming left V 1 base short and J 9 bases short, with 12 bases between. CDR3 length: 13 amino acids. This chain's CDR3 is CASSLESGFSYTF. The CDR3 nucleotides read TGTGCCAGCAGCTTAGAATCAGGGTTTAGCTACACCTTC.

The J gene is TRBJ1-1, the V gene TRBV5-5; 7 nucleotides line up with TRBD1. This CDR3 is 15 amino acids long. V shed 4 bases and J 1 base; nucleotides not matched to a gene: 7. In germline, CDR1 is SGHKS, CDR2 YYEKEE (reference sequence). CDR3 in DNA: TGTGCCAGCAGCCCGCACAGGGGTGCGAACACTGAAGCTTTCTTT. It encodes CASSPHRGANTEAFF.

This clonotype was seen a handful of times. The chain has TRBV5-6 and TRBJ2-5; no clear D gene. The germline gives CDR1 SGHDT, CDR2 YYEEEE. The CDR3 totals 12 residues. Trimming shortened V by 1 base and J by 5 bases, and 6 bases separated the two germline ends. The CDR3 DNA reads as TGTGCCAGCAGCTTGCCAGTGGAGACCCAGTACTTC. It specifies CASSLPVETQYF.

The chain combines TRBV28 with TRBJ1-2; no clear D gene. The V gene's germline CDR1 is MDHEN and CDR2 SYDVKM. The length of the CDR3 is 11 residues. The V end lost 3 bases, the J end lost 5 bases, and 4 bases lay between the germline ends. The CDR3 nucleotides read TGTGCCAGCAGTTTCCTTTATGGCTACACCTTC. It translates to CASSFLYGYTF.

This clonotype was seen only a few times. The chain has TRBV20-1 and TRBJ1-2, with 8 bases identical to TRBD1. The CDR3 is 15 residues long. In germline, CDR1 is DFQATT, CDR2 SNEGSKA (reference sequence). Germline trimming cut 1 base from V and 4 bases from J; bases unmatched to any gene: 8. The CDR3 DNA is TGCAGTGCTAGAGGACTACAGGGGGGGAGCTATGGCTACACCTTC. Amino acid sequence: CSARGLQGGSYGYTF.

There are many counts of this clonotype. The CDR3 DNA reads TGTGCCAGCAGCCCCGAACAGGGGGCGGTAGGAGAGACCCAGTACTTC. Encoded protein: CASSPEQGAVGETQYF. V gene TRBV12-3 or TRBV12-4 combines with J gene TRBJ2-5; 9 nucleotides align to TRBD1. There are 16 residues in the CDR3. The V segment lost 6 bases and the J segment 4 bases; nucleotides outside the gene matches: 12.

Turning to this clonotype: A much larger clone sits a single nucleotide away, making a read error possible. The chain combines TRBV9 with TRBJ1-6, with a possible D match to TRBD1 (5 bases). The CDR3 length is 15 residues. Germline lookup yields CDR1 SGDLS and CDR2 YYNGEE. The ends were cut back, 4 bases at V and 8 bases at J, with 16 bases in the middle. The CDR3 here is CASSPLQEFYSPLHF. CDR3 bases: TGTGCCAGCAGCCCCCTACAGGAGTTTTATTCACCCCTCCACTTT.

The rearrangement joins TRBV10-2 to TRBJ1-2, with D maybe TRBD1 (5 bases). This CDR3 is built from 14 residues. V was cut by 0 bases and J by 8 bases, with 13 bases left in between. Per germline, CDR1 WSHSY and CDR2 SAAADI. CDR3 coding DNA: TGCGCCAGCAGTGAGTCGGGGGGACTTAGCGGCTACACCTTC. Translating gives CASSESGGLSGYTF.

This clonotype was seen a few times. The rearrangement joins TRBV20-1 to TRBJ1-1, with a possible D match to TRBD1 (5 bases). CDR3 length: 16 residues. CDR1 DFQATT and CDR2 SNEGSKA come from the germline V gene (reference sequence). V dropped 7 bases and J dropped 0 bases, with 21 bases sitting between them. The CDR3: CSGRAWGVFVNTEAFF. The CDR3 DNA reads as TGCAGTGGGAGGGCCTGGGGGGTTTTTGTGAACACTGAAGCTTTCTTT.

This clonotype was seen more than once but under ten times. The chain links TRBV7-9 to TRBJ2-7; D not certain. This CDR3 has 11 amino acids. The V gene's germline CDR1 is SEHNR and CDR2 FQNEAQ (reference sequence). Trimming removed 5 bases at V and 5 bases at J, with 7 bases between. This chain's CDR3 is CASSPCHEQYV. The CDR3 coding sequence is TGTGCCAGCAGCCCTTGCCACGAGCAGTACGTC.

The sample holds many counts of this clonotype. J is TRBJ2-2 and V is TRBV9; 12 nucleotides align to TRBD2. J gave up 3 bases and V 7 bases, and 1 base lay outside the gene matches. Germline V gene lookup returns CDR1 SGDLS and CDR2 YYNGEE. The CDR3 extends over 14 amino acids. The CDR3 DNA reads TGTGCCAGCCGGACTAGCGGGGACACCGGGGAGCTGTTTTTT. Amino acid sequence: CASRTSGDTGELFF. Complete variable domain (other parts from reference TRBV9 and TRBJ2-2): DSGVTQTPKHLITATGQRVTLRCSPRSGDLSVYWYQQSLDQGLQFLIQYYNGEERAKGNILERFSAQQFPDLHSELNLSSLELGDSALYFCASRTSGDTGELFFGEGSRLTVL.

The CDR3 here is CASSQSNSNSPLHF. The CDR3 DNA reads as TGTGCCAGCAGCCAAAGCAACAGCAATTCACCCCTCCACTTT. The rearrangement uses TRBV3-1 and TRBJ1-6; the D is unclear. Trimming stripped 2 bases from V and 7 bases from J, with 9 bases between. The CDR3 is 14 amino acids. In germline, CDR1 is LGHDT, CDR2 YNNKEL (reference sequence).

This clonotype was recorded a few times. The V and J genes are TRBV7-2 and TRBJ2-1; D not certain. There are 15 residues in the CDR3. Trimming took off 0 bases at V and 8 bases at J, with 14 bases between the two ends. Germline-derived CDR1 and CDR2 are SGHTA and FQGNSA. The chain's CDR3 is CASSLAPALGDEQFF. The CDR3 DNA reads TGTGCCAGCAGCTTAGCTCCTGCTCTCGGCGATGAGCAGTTCTTC.

This clonotype has a handful of counts. This chain connects TRBV6-4 to TRBJ1-5; D is undetermined. The germline CDR1 and CDR2 sequences are MRHNA and SNTAGT. The CDR3 loop spans 15 amino acids. V was shortened by 3 bases and J by 3 bases, with 12 bases between the two germline ends. The DNA for the CDR3 is TGTGCCAGCAGTGAGTCGGGGTCGGTCAATCAGCCCCAGCATTTT. Translating gives CASSESGSVNQPQHF.

This clonotype was picked up a small number of times. The J gene is TRBJ2-1, the V gene TRBV2, with D possibly matching TRBD1 (6 bases). The CDR3 runs to 14 residues. The V end was cut by 6 bases, the J end by 2 bases, with 11 bases between. Germline-derived CDR1 and CDR2 are SNHLY and FYNNEI. The DNA of the CDR3 is TGTGCCAGCAGATCCAGGGACACCTACAATGAGCAGTTCTTC. Translating it yields CASRSRDTYNEQFF. Using reference TRBV2 and TRBJ2-1 for the parts outside the CDR3, the full variable domain is EPEVTQTPSHQVTQMGQEVILRCVPISNHLYFYWYRQILGQKVEFLVSFYNNEISEKSEIFDDQFSVERPDGSNFTLKIRSTKLEDSAMYFCASRSRDTYNEQFFGPGTRLTVL.

This clonotype was counted between two and nine times. The chain is built from TRBV7-2 and TRBJ2-3; D call uncertain. Germline CDR1 is SGHTA and CDR2 is FQGNSA. The CDR3 contains 14 residues. With 2 bases removed from V and 2 bases from J, the gap between germline ends came to 8 bases. Here the CDR3 reads CASSLRSITDTQYF. The CDR3 DNA follows: TGTGCCAGCAGCTTAAGGTCCATCACAGATACGCAGTATTTT.

This clonotype was recorded many times. The chain is built from TRBV27 and TRBJ1-2; D remains unclear. This CDR3 region has 14 residues. Germline V gene sequence: CDR1 MNHEY, CDR2 SMNVEV (reference sequence). Trimming shortened V by 5 bases and J by 6 bases, and 16 bases separated the two germline ends. The CDR3 is CASSPNYSGDGYTF. The CDR3 nucleotides read TGTGCCAGCAGTCCGAACTACAGCGGGGATGGCTACACCTTC.

This clonotype was detected many times. The chain combines TRBV7-6 with TRBJ1-6; 7 nucleotides line up with TRBD1. This CDR3 spans 17 amino acids. J lost 3 bases, V lost 4 bases, and 9 bases had no gene match. Germline CDR1 and CDR2: SGHVS and FNYEAQ. DNA of the CDR3: TGTGCCAGCAGCTCGGGAACCCGGGACAGCTATAATTCACCCCTCCACTTT. Encoded protein: CASSSGTRDSYNSPLHF.

In this sample, this clonotype turned up a few times. The chain joins TRBV27 to TRBJ1-2; D is unclear. CDR3 length: 13 amino acids. Germline assignment: CDR1 MNHEY and CDR2 SMNVEV (reference sequence). V was pared by 4 bases and J by 0 bases, with 6 bases between. The CDR3 DNA reads TGTGCCAGCAGTTCGAAGGCTAACTATGGCTACACCTTC. Its protein is CASSSKANYGYTF.

This clonotype showed up many times. The V gene is TRBV29-1, the J gene TRBJ2-7; D not resolved. There are 13 residues in the CDR3. Germline assignment: CDR1 SQVTM and CDR2 ANQGSEA. V was trimmed by 6 bases and J by 0 bases, leaving 12 bases between them. The CDR3 reads CSVYRVSSYEQYF. CDR3 DNA sequence: TGCAGCGTATATCGTGTTAGCTCCTACGAGCAGTACTTC.

A note on this clonotype: One junction end disagrees with the germline gene, perhaps due to a read error. The chain recombines TRBV7-2 with TRBJ1-5, with D possibly being TRBD1 (6 bases). Germline assignment: CDR1 SGHTA and CDR2 FQGNSA. CDR3 length equals 17 residues. CDR3 residues: CASSFTNDRSGNQPQHF. CDR3 in DNA: TGTGCCAGCAGCTTTACGAACGACAGGTCCGGCAACCAGCCCCAGCATTTT.